This T cell receptor beta chain was identified in a study of CD8 T cells in ankylosing spondylitis. The study's findings and limits: Ankylosing spondylitis blood appeared to carry a characteristic TCR beta motif of several highly homologous variants.

The length of the CDR3 is 14 residues. The V gene's germline CDR1 is DFQATT and CDR2 SNEGSKA (reference sequence). V was pared by 6 bases and J by 2 bases, with 9 bases of the junction left unmatched. As concerns this clonotype: Its antigen is undetermined.

One entry per CDR3 protein results from TCRdb running MiXCR on the 5' RACE reads. The data show some 840,000 distinct CDR3 sequences, with around 11% seen just once and under 0.6% held by the top ten. This receptor was obtained from a male donor with ankylosing spondylitis. Sequencing was carried out using blood, either unsorted or a sorted T cell fraction (not recorded which). This chain joins TRBV20-1 and TRBJ2-7; 8 nucleotides line up with TRBD1. The CDR3 coding sequence is TGCAGTGCCGTAACAGGGGGAACTACCTACGAGCAGTACTTC. Its translation is CSAVTGGTTYEQYF.